This T cell receptor beta chain was sequenced during a study of T-cell memory formation after mild COVID-19. Germline CDR1 SGHRS, CDR2 YFSETQ. The CDR3 consists of 13 residues. Deletions cut 4 bases from V and 1 base from J, with 8 bases between. Only a few counts were recorded for this clonotype. TCRdb re-called the 5' RACE reads with MiXCR, one entry per CDR3 protein. Of about 250,000 distinct CDR3 sequences in the sample, 15% to 19% were seen once. This receptor was taken from an adult woman who had mild COVID-19 (a few samples of this study predate the infection). Cell type and time point are not known. Material for sequencing was PBMCs or a T cell subset sorted from them (not recorded which). The chain recombines TRBV5-1 with TRBJ1-1; no reliable D call. CDR3 sequence reads: CASSQDGNTEAFF. In DNA form, the CDR3 reads TGCGCCAGCAGCCAGGACGGGAACACTGAAGCTTTCTTT.